These 19 T cell receptor beta chains were all obtained from the same sample, sequenced in a study of T cells in Graves' hyperthyroidism and ophthalmopathy. The investigators amplified TCR beta CDR3 regions from RNA transcripts. First-round RT-PCR targeting the TCR CDR3 was performed with the HTBI primer set. TCRdb re-derived calls from the multiplex PCR reads in MiXCR, one entry per CDR3 protein. The data show approximately 420,000 distinct CDR3 sequences, with around 14% seen just once and about 30% held by the top ten. Sequenced sample: blood. These receptor sequences come from a woman aged 25 to 45 with Graves' hyperthyroidism.

V and J are TRBV19 and TRBJ2-2; D unclear. Germline CDR1 reads LNHDA; CDR2 reads SQIVND (reference sequence). V dropped 7 bases and J dropped 7 bases, with 13 bases sitting between them. This CDR3 is 13 amino acids long. CDR3 in amino acids: CASMDPSGGELFF. Written as DNA, the CDR3 is TGTGCCAGTATGGATCCGTCCGGCGGGGAGCTGTTTTTT.

V is TRBV24-1 and J is TRBJ2-3; TRBD1 matches 7 bases. Germline loops: CDR1 KGHDR, CDR2 SFDVKD. The length of the CDR3 is 13 residues. J lost 5 bases, V lost 5 bases, and 3 bases had no gene match. CDR3 in amino acids: CATSGQGVDTQYF. For the CDR3, the DNA is TGTGCCACCAGTGGGCAGGGGGTAGATACGCAGTATTTT.

This clonotype was picked up many times. This rearrangement joins TRBV20-1 to TRBJ2-1, with D uncertain. The CDR3 sequence is 10 residues long. The V end was cut by 5 bases, the J end by 4 bases, with 3 bases between. CDR1 DFQATT and CDR2 SNEGSKA come from the germline V gene (reference sequence). The CDR3 loop is CSALYNEQFF. DNA for the CDR3: TGCAGTGCTCTGTACAATGAGCAGTTCTTC.

This clonotype occurred many times. J is TRBJ1-5 and V is TRBV30; no reliable D call. With 0 bases removed from V and 7 bases from J, the gap between germline ends came to 7 bases. The CDR3 has 12 amino acids. Germline CDR1 and CDR2: GTSNPN and SVGIG (reference sequence). This CDR3 reads CAWSVGGQPQHF. The CDR3 nucleotides are TGTGCCTGGAGTGTAGGTGGCCAGCCCCAGCATTTT.

This clonotype was detected many times. The CDR3, as DNA: TGTGCCAGCAGTTACGGTGCGGGGCCCTGGGAGACCCAGTACTTC. Its translation: CASSYGAGPWETQYF. The gene calls are TRBV6-5 and TRBJ2-5, with D maybe TRBD2 (6 bases). V lost 2 bases and J 5 bases, leaving 15 bases between the germline ends. This CDR3 spans 15 amino acids. Germline lookup yields CDR1 MNHEY and CDR2 SVGAGI.

This clonotype was seen at least ten times. The chain is built from TRBV5-8 and TRBJ2-7; D unresolved. The CDR3 runs 14 residues. Germline values: CDR1 SGHTS, CDR2 YDEGEE. V shed 4 bases and J shed 0 bases, with 11 bases lying between them. CDR3 DNA: TGTGCCAGCAGCCAACCCGACGGCTCCTACGAGCAGTACTTC. It specifies CASSQPDGSYEQYF.

Ten or more counts support this clonotype. The rearrangement uses TRBV27 and TRBJ2-1; 7 bases line up with TRBD2. The CDR3 covers 15 residues. The J segment lost 3 bases and the V segment lost 6 bases, leaving 8 bases of the junction unmatched. CDR1 and CDR2 (germline): MNHEY, SMNVEV (reference sequence). This CDR3 reads CASRLTSHVYNEQFF. The CDR3 region has the DNA TGTGCCAGCAGACTGACTAGCCACGTCTACAATGAGCAGTTCTTC.

As concerns this clonotype: One junction end does not reproduce the germline sequence, and a read error may be involved. This chain uses TRBV30 with TRBJ1-1, with D unclear. There are 10 residues in the CDR3. Germline V gene lookup returns CDR1 GTSNPN and CDR2 SVGIG (reference sequence). CDR3 bases: TGTGCCTGTAGTCGCACTGAAGCTTCCTTT. This gives the protein CACSRTEASF. Based on the CDR3 plus reference TRBV30 and TRBJ1-1, the full variable domain is SQTIHQWPATLVQPVGSPLSLECTVEGTSNPNLYWYRQAAGRGLQLLFYSVGIGQISSEVPQNLSASRPQDRQFILSSKKLLLSDSGFYLCACSRTEASFGQGTRLTVV.

The V call is TRBV6-1, the J call TRBJ1-1, with 9 bases identical to TRBD1. The CDR3 loop spans 14 amino acids. Losses at the gene ends were 8 bases for V and 4 bases for J; bases not matched to a gene: 8. Looked up from germline, CDR1 is MNHNS and CDR2 is SASEGT. CDR3 sequence reads: CASATMDRGTEAFF. The CDR3 nucleotides read TGTGCCAGCGCTACGATGGACAGGGGCACTGAAGCTTTCTTT.

This clonotype was seen a handful of times. The chain is built from TRBV30 and TRBJ1-5; no clear D gene. Germline V lookup: CDR1 GTSNPN, CDR2 SVGIG (reference sequence). The CDR3 sequence is 17 residues long. The ends were cut back, 0 bases at V and 0 bases at J, with 15 bases in the middle. The CDR3 loop is CAWSVHRKRYSNQPQHF. The DNA of the CDR3 is TGTGCCTGGAGTGTACATAGGAAACGGTATAGCAATCAGCCCCAGCATTTT.

The chain carries TRBV5-1 and TRBJ1-4, with D perhaps TRBD1 (5 bases). Deletions cut 2 bases from V and 7 bases from J, with 6 bases between. The CDR3 totals 12 residues. Germline-derived CDR1 and CDR2 are SGHRS and YFSETQ. The CDR3 bases are TGCGCCAGCAGCTTCGGGGGTGAAAAACTGTTTTTT. This codes for CASSFGGEKLFF.

This clonotype was observed many times. The chain uses TRBV28 and TRBJ2-7; D is possibly TRBD1 (7 bases). The CDR3 has 18 amino acids. V lost 2 bases and J 2 bases, leaving 22 bases between the germline ends. Germline values: CDR1 MDHEN, CDR2 SYDVKM. The CDR3 sequence: CASSLLAQSTGRTYEQYF. The CDR3 region has the DNA TGTGCCAGCAGTTTACTTGCCCAATCGACAGGGAGGACCTACGAGCAGTACTTC.

This clonotype was counted at least ten times. The CDR3 sequence is CATSALTSGSANEQFF. The DNA of the CDR3 is TGTGCCACCAGTGCCCTGACTAGCGGGAGTGCCAATGAGCAGTTCTTC. The rearrangement joins TRBV24-1 to TRBJ2-1; 12 bases match TRBD2. Looked up from germline, CDR1 is KGHDR and CDR2 is SFDVKD. The V gene end was trimmed by 5 bases and the J gene end by 6 bases; junction bases not matched to a gene: 7. The CDR3 has 16 residues.

This clonotype was detected a few times. This chain connects TRBV7-9 to TRBJ2-7; 8 nucleotides align to TRBD2. The CDR3 totals 15 residues. Germline CDR1 is SEHNR and CDR2 is FQNEAQ (reference sequence). Unmatched junction bases numbered 10, after V lost 5 bases and J lost 4 bases. Written as DNA, the CDR3 is TGTGCCAGCAGCAGAACCGGGGGGGGCAGGTACGAGCAGTACTTC. Protein sequence: CASSRTGGGRYEQYF.

This clonotype occurred many times. This chain connects TRBV28 to TRBJ1-6, with 9 bases matching TRBD1. The V gene's germline CDR1 is MDHEN and CDR2 SYDVKM. V dropped 6 bases and J dropped 6; count of bases not matched to a gene: 9. The CDR3 contains 16 residues. In DNA form, the CDR3 reads TGTGCCAGCAGGGTACAGGGGGCTCTTAGTAATTCACCCCTCCACTTT. Translating it yields CASRVQGALSNSPLHF.

Ten or more counts support this clonotype. The chain joins TRBV20-1 to TRBJ2-1, with 11 nucleotides matching TRBD2. From germline, CDR1 is DFQATT and CDR2 SNEGSKA (reference sequence). V shed 3 bases and J 7 bases; nucleotides not matched to a gene: 14. This CDR3 is built from 17 residues. The CDR3 DNA reads as TGCAGTGCTAGTCCACCCGTAGCGGGAGGGCTGGGGAATGAGCAGTTCTTC. Its protein product is CSASPPVAGGLGNEQFF.

This clonotype has more than one count but fewer than ten. The rearrangement joins TRBV28 to TRBJ2-2; 10 bases agree with TRBD2. With 3 bases clipped from V and 8 bases from J, the junction kept 6 bases outside the gene matches. Germline CDR1 and CDR2: MDHEN and SYDVKM. This CDR3 is built from 15 residues. The CDR3 reads CASSFLAGGSGELFF. CDR3 in DNA: TGTGCCAGCAGTTTTTTAGCGGGAGGATCTGGGGAGCTGTTTTTT. The full variable domain, with the rest looked up from reference TRBV28 and TRBJ2-2, is DVKVTQSSRYLVKRTGEKVFLECVQDMDHENMFWYRQDPGLGLRLIYFSYDVKMKEKGDIPEGYSVSREKKERFSLILESASTNQTSMYLCASSFLAGGSGELFFGEGSRLTVL.

This clonotype came up many times. The gene calls are TRBV18 and TRBJ2-7, with D uncertain. Looked up from germline, CDR1 is KGHSH and CDR2 is LQKENI. V gave up 2 bases and J gave up 2 bases, with 10 bases separating them. This CDR3 contains 14 residues. CDR3 sequence: CASSPNVGTYEQYF. Here the CDR3 DNA reads TGTGCCAGCTCACCAAACGTGGGAACCTACGAGCAGTACTTC.

This clonotype was counted only a few times. The CDR3 DNA follows: TGTGCCAGCACACTATCAGGGGTTAGGTACAATGAGCAGTTCTTC. This translates into CASTLSGVRYNEQFF. The chain links TRBV5-6 to TRBJ2-1, with D maybe TRBD1 (6 bases). This CDR3 is built from 15 residues. The ends were cut back, 6 bases at V and 4 bases at J, with 17 bases in the middle. The V gene's germline CDR1 is SGHDT and CDR2 YYEEEE.